This TCR beta chain was found in a study of cytomegalovirus exposure and HLA in healthy donors. 13 Jbeta primers and 60 Vbeta primers were used for the PCR. The protocol was immunoSEQ multiplex PCR, while the TCRdb copy is restricted to in-frame clones and leaves out a portion. The data show some 98,000 clones, with around 80% seen just once and roughly 1.4% held by the top ten. Worth noting for this clone: The antigen is not known. The same CDR3 can be traced to other DNA sequences in this sample.

Overall study findings and caveats: Sequencing depth roughly uniform across donors was assumed in presence/absence analyses.

This sequence was found in a man between 35 and 55 years old in good health and CMV-seronegative. The sample comprised PBMCs.

CDR3 coding DNA: TGTGCCAGCGCCTTTAGGGGGACAGGGGGCTTTTTTGATGGCTACACCTTC. This codes for CASAFRGTGGFFDGYTF. The chain carries TRBV5-6 and TRBJ1-2, with 12 bases identical to TRBD1. The CDR3 runs to 17 residues. Germline CDR1 is SGHDT and CDR2 is YYEEEE. The trim removed 7 bases at V and 6 bases at J, leaving 16 bases unmatched.